This T cell receptor (beta chain) was sequenced during a study of CD8 T cells in ankylosing spondylitis listed by TCRdb under 2017. Notes on the research overall: To find TCR variants linked to disease, the study profiled T cell receptor beta repertoires in ankylosing spondylitis patients and healthy donors. The full study cohort comprised around 25 ankylosing spondylitis patients and around 100 healthy donors. Peripheral blood samples were taken, and synovial fluid was additionally collected from ankylosing spondylitis patients.

A remark on this clonotype: Its antigen target is currently unknown. It has no much larger one-base neighbor in the sample; base qualities were not kept.

For each ankylosing spondylitis patient, the synovial fluid sample was matched to a blood sample from that same patient. The sequencing machine was an Illumina HiSeq 2500. Quantitative 5'-RACE with molecular barcodes was used to prepare TCR beta libraries. Processing in the source paper ran as follows. Disease-linked TCR variants were identified with a new computational method built on a probabilistic model of VDJ rearrangement. TCRdb reprocessed the public reads (quality trimming at Q25 with fastp, clone calling with MiXCR) and kept in-frame beta chains. Rows with one shared CDR3 protein collapse into an entry with the most common genes and DNA. In this record, the V and J calls reflect TCRdb's handling and not the investigators' own analysis. The sample table records over 130,000 distinct CDR3 sequences; 40% to 50% of these occur just once. Jointly, the top ten make up about 16% of the sample. Overall study outcomes, separate from this receptor: The disease-linked clones showed a CD8+ phenotype and occurred at relatively low frequencies in peripheral blood. A TCR beta motif made up of several highly homologous amino acid variants appeared to be characteristic of blood from ankylosing spondylitis patients. Some TCR beta motif variants had previously been reported in synovial fluid and blood of reactive arthritis patients, which suggested common disease-initiation mechanisms. Significant enrichment of the disease-linked clones was reported in matched synovial fluid samples from ankylosing spondylitis patients.

The sample was synovial fluid, either unsorted or a sorted T cell fraction (not recorded which). This TCR came from a male donor with ankylosing spondylitis.

For the CDR3, the sequence is CASSSGGVGGIPPYEQYF. The nucleotide sequence is TGTGCCAGCAGCTCGGGGGGCGTCGGGGGGATACCCCCCTACGAGCAGTACTTC. In this chain, TRBV11-1 is recombined with TRBJ2-7; TRBD2 is perhaps the D gene, given 7 matching bases. V is pared back by 4 bases and J by 2 bases, with 24 bases lying between the germline termini. Taken from cysteine to phenylalanine, the CDR3 has 18 residues. The only DNA kept is the CDR3, 54 bases in frame from the first base. For CDR1 and CDR2, the germline V gene (reference sequence) lists SGHAT and FQDESV.